A selection of T cell receptor beta chains follows, all from one sample in a study of T cells after yellow fever vaccination. One entry per CDR3 protein results from TCRdb running MiXCR on the 5' RACE reads. This sample has around 530,000 distinct CDR3 sequences, with about a sixth found just once. This specimen was PBMCs, taken 5 to 6 days after the first yellow fever vaccination. These receptors originate from a man aged 18 to 29 who received the YFV17D yellow fever vaccine. Each CDR3 is given with its conserved first and last residue. The order of the fields is J gene, clone size, D gene, V gene, CDR3 DNA, CDR3 protein. A D gene is named only where the DNA matches it firmly. Rows may omit the clone size; those that give it use once, few, many or a size class.

>TRBJ2-3|few|TRBD2|TRBV27
TGTGCCAGCAGTTTATTCCCCTCGGGAGGGCCAGATACGCAGTATTTT
CASSLFPSGGPDTQYF
>TRBJ1-1|NA|TRBD1|TRBV6-5
TGTGCCAGCAGTTCCCTCGGGACAGGGAACACTGAAGCTTTCTTT
CASSSLGTGNTEAFF
>TRBJ2-1|NA|NA|TRBV11-3
TGTGCCAGCAGCTTAGAAGGGATCCACAATGAGCAGTTCTTC
CASSLEGIHNEQFF
>TRBJ1-6|few|NA|TRBV5-4
TGTGCCAGCAGCTCCCCAGAAGACCCCTATAATTCACCCCTCCACTTT
CASSSPEDPYNSPLHF
>TRBJ2-7|NA|NA|TRBV7-6
TGTGCCAGCAGCCCCCGGCTGGGGAACTCCTACGAGCAGTACTTC
CASSPRLGNSYEQYF
>TRBJ2-2|many|NA|TRBV5-1
TGCGCCAGCAGCTTGGGGACTTCGGGGGAGCTGTTTTTT
CASSLGTSGELFF
>TRBJ2-1|NA|NA|TRBV24-1
TGTGCCACCAGTGAAGACAGACGTCCCTACAATGAGCAGTTCTTC
CATSEDRRPYNEQFF
>TRBJ1-6|NA|NA|TRBV4-1
TGCGCCAGCAGCCAGACCCCAAGGGCACCCCTCCACTTT
CASSQTPRAPLHF
>TRBJ2-3|NA|TRBD1|TRBV5-6
TGTGCCAGCAGCTTTGTTGACAGGGCTCCCACAGATACGCAGTATTTT
CASSFVDRAPTDTQYF
>TRBJ1-6|NA|NA|TRBV7-9
TGTGCCAGCAGCTTTCCCGGGGGCGGTAATTCACCCCTCCACTTT
CASSFPGGGNSPLHF
>TRBJ2-6|few|NA|TRBV20-1
TGCAGTGCTAGAGGACAGGCCCCCCCCTCTGGGGCCAACGTCCTGACTTTC
CSARGQAPPSGANVLTF
>TRBJ2-7|few|NA|TRBV5-4
TGTGCCAGCAGCTTTTGGACCTACGAGCAGTACTTC
CASSFWTYEQYF
>TRBJ1-3|NA|NA|TRBV7-2
TGTGCCAGCAGCTTAGCTCGGGGGGGTGCTGGAAACACCATATATTTT
CASSLARGGAGNTIYF
>TRBJ1-3|NA|NA|TRBV6-1
TGTGCCAGCAGGCCCACAGGGTCGAATGGAAACACCATATATTTT
CASRPTGSNGNTIYF
>TRBJ1-1|many|NA|TRBV7-9
TGTGCCAGCAGGATGAACACTGAAGCTTTCTTT
CASRMNTEAFF
>TRBJ2-2|NA|NA|TRBV4-1
TGCGCCAGCAGCCAAGTATCGTCCGGGACCGGGGAGCTGTTTTTT
CASSQVSSGTGELFF
>TRBJ2-1|NA|TRBD2|TRBV4-1
TGCGCCAGCAGGTCACGGGGGGGCCCCCCTAATGAGCAGTTCTTC
CASRSRGGPPNEQFF
>TRBJ2-1|few|TRBD2|TRBV25-1
TGTGCCAGCAAGGGACGGGAGGGCAATGAGCAGTTCTTC
CASKGREGNEQFF
>TRBJ2-1|few|TRBD2|TRBV7-3
TGTGCCAGCAGCTTAAATGATGAACTAGCGGGGAGTCCGCAGTTCTTC
CASSLNDELAGSPQFF
>TRBJ2-2|many|NA|TRBV4-3
TGCGCCAGCAGCCAAGAGGACAGCTCAGACTCGAACACCGGGGAGCTGTTTTTT
CASSQEDSSDSNTGELFF
>TRBJ2-7|few|TRBD1|TRBV20-1
TGCAGTGCTAGGAAGACAGGGACCTACGAGCAGTACTTC
CSARKTGTYEQYF
>TRBJ2-2|NA|NA|TRBV3-1
TGTGCCAGCAGCCAAGGTTCTGGGGGCGGGGAGCTGTTTTTT
CASSQGSGGGELFF
>TRBJ2-3|NA|NA|TRBV7-2
TGTGCCAGCAGCCTGAGGAGGGGGGGATTCACAGATACGCAGTATTTT
CASSLRRGGFTDTQYF
>TRBJ2-1|many|NA|TRBV4-2
TGTGCCAGCAGCCAAGTCCCCCATTTAGCGGATGAGCAGTTCTTC
CASSQVPHLADEQFF
>TRBJ2-1|few|TRBD2|TRBV5-4
TGTGCCAGCAGCTTTAAGGGCGGGGGATACTACAATGAGCAGTTCTTC
CASSFKGGGYYNEQFF
>TRBJ1-1|NA|NA|TRBV12-3/TRBV12-4
TGTGCCAGCAGTCGGGACAACACTGAAGCTTTCTTT
CASSRDNTEAFF
>TRBJ2-1|few|NA|TRBV4-1
TGCGCCAGCAGCCGAGGTCTACTAGGATCCAATGAGCAGTTCTTC
CASSRGLLGSNEQFF
>TRBJ1-4|NA|NA|TRBV10-2
TGCGCCAGCAGTTCAGGGATTGAAAAACTGTTTTTT
CASSSGIEKLFF
>TRBJ2-6|NA|NA|TRBV5-1
TGCGCCAGCAGCTTGGTTCAGGGATCAAGGGTCTCTGGGGCCAACGTCCTGACTTTC
CASSLVQGSRVSGANVLTF
>TRBJ1-4|once|NA|TRBV29-1
TGCAGCGTTGAAGCAGATAATGAAAAACCGTTTTTT
CSVEADNEKPFF
>TRBJ1-1|NA|NA|TRBV5-8
TGTGCCAGTGGGGGCACTGAAGCTTTCTTT
CASGGTEAFF
>TRBJ1-2|few|TRBD1|TRBV12-3/TRBV12-4
TGTGCCAGCAGTGTGGGACAGGGTGGTGGCTACACCTTC
CASSVGQGGGYTF
>TRBJ2-5|NA|NA|TRBV3-1
TGTGCCAGCAGCGTCGCGGGGGCCCCGGGGGACCAAGAGACCCAGTACTTC
CASSVAGAPGDQETQYF
>TRBJ1-5|few|NA|TRBV20-1
TGCAGTGCTCACGGCGGTGGAAATCAGCCCCAGCATTTT
CSAHGGGNQPQHF
>TRBJ1-4|NA|TRBD1|TRBV20-1
TGCAGTGCTTTCACAGGGGTCAATGAAAAACTGTTTTTT
CSAFTGVNEKLFF
>TRBJ1-5|few|NA|TRBV7-6
TGTGCCAGCAGCTTAGGCCGTGACGGGTATCAGCCCCAGCATTTT
CASSLGRDGYQPQHF
>TRBJ2-3|many|TRBD2|TRBV29-1
TGCAGCGTAAGAACTAGCGGGGGTTACACAGATACGCAGTATTTT
CSVRTSGGYTDTQYF
>TRBJ1-2|few|TRBD1|TRBV5-6
TGTGCCAGCAGCCCGGTGGACAGGGGAGACTATGGCTACACCTTC
CASSPVDRGDYGYTF